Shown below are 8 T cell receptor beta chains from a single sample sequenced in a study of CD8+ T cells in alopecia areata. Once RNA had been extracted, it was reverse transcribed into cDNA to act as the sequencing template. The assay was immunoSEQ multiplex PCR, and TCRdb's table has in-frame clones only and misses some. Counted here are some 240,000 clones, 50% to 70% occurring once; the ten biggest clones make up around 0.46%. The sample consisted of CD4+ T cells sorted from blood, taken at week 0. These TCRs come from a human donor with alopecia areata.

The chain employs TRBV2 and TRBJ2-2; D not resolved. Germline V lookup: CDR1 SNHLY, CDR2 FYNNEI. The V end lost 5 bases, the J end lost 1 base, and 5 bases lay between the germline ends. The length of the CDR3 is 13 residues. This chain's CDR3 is CASSRQNTGELFF. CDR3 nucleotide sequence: TGTGCCAGCAGTAGACAGAACACCGGGGAGCTGTTTTTT. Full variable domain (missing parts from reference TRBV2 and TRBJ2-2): EPEVTQTPSHQVTQMGQEVILRCVPISNHLYFYWYRQILGQKVEFLVSFYNNEISEKSEIFDDQFSVERPDGSNFTLKIRSTKLEDSAMYFCASSRQNTGELFFGEGSRLTVL.

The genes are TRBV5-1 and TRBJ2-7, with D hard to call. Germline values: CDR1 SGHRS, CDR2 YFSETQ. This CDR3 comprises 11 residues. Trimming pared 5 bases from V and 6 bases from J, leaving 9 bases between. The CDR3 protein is CASRSASEQYF. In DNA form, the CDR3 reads TGCGCCAGCAGGTCGGCCAGCGAGCAGTACTTC.

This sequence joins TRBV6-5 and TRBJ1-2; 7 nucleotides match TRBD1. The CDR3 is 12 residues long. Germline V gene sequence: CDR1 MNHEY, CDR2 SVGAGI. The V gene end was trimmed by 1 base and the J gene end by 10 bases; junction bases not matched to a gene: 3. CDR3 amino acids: CASSYLGGTYTF. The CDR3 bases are TGTGCCAGCAGTTACTTAGGGGGCACCTACACCTTC.

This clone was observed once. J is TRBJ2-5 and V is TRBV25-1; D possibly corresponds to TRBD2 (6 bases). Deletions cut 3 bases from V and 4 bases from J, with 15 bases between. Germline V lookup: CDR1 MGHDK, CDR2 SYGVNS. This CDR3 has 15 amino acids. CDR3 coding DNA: TGTGCCAGCAGTGACGAGACTAGGCCTTCAGAGACCCAGTACTTC. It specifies CASSDETRPSETQYF.

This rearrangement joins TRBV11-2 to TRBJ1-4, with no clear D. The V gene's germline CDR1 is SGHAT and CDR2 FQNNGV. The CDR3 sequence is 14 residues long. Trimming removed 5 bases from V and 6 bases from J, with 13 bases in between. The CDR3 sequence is CASSPAGLDEKLFF. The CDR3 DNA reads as TGTGCCAGCAGCCCGGCTGGGTTGGATGAAAAACTGTTTTTT. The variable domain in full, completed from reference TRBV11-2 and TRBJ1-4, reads EAGVAQSPRYKIIEKRQSVAFWCNPISGHATLYWYQQILGQGPKLLIQFQNNGVVDDSQLPKDRFSAERLKGVDSTLKIQPAKLEDSAVYLCASSPAGLDEKLFFGSGTQLSVL.

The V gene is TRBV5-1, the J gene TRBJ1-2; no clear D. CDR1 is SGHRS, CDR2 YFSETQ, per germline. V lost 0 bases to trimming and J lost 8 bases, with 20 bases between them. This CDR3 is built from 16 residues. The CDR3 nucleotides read TGCGCCAGCAGCTTGGCCAGGACCTCGTCAACGGGGGGCTACACCTTC. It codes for CASSLARTSSTGGYTF.

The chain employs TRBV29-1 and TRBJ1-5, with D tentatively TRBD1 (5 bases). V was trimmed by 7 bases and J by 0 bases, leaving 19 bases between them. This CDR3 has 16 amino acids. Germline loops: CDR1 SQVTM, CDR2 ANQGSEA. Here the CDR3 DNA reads TGCAGCGCAATCGGGGCAGTGACCTATAGCAATCAGCCCCAGCATTTT. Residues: CSAIGAVTYSNQPQHF.

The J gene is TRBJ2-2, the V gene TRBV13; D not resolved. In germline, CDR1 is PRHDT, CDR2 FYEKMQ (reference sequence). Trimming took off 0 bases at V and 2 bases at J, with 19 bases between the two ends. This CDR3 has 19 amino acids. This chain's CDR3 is CASSLGRKMDLGNTGELFF. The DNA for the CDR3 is TGTGCCAGCAGCTTAGGACGGAAAATGGATTTGGGTAACACCGGGGAGCTGTTTTTT.